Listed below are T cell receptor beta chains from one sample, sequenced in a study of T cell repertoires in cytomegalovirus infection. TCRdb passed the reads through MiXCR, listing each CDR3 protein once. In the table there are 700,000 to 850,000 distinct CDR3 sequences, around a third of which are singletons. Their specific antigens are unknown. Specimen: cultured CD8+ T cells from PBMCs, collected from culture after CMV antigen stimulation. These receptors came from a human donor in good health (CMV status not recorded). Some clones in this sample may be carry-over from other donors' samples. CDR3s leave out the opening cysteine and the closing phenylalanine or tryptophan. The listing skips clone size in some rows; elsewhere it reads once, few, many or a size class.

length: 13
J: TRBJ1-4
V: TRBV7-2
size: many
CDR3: ASTPMTGGGEKLF

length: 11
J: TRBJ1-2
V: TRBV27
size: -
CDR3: ASSDVNTSGYT

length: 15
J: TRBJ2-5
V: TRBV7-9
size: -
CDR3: ASSSILAGEWRETQY

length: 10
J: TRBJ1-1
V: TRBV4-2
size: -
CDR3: ASRGQNTEAF

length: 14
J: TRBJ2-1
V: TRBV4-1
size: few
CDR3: ASSQEGQRAYNEQF

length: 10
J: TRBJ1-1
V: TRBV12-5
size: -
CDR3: ASASTRAEAF

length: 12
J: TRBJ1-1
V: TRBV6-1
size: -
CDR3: ASNIRDTRTEAF

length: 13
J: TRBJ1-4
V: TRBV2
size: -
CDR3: ASSATGGAYEKLF

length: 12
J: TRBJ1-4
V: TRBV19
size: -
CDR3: ASSISAANEKLF

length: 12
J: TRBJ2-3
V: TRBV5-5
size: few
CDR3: ASLWLRGTDTQY

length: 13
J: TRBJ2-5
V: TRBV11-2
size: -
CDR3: ASSLGVAGEETQY

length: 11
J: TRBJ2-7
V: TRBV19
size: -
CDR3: ASAQGGSYEQY

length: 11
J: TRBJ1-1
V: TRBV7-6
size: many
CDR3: ASSRRGNTEAF

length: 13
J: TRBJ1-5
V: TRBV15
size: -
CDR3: ATSSTTGNNQPQH

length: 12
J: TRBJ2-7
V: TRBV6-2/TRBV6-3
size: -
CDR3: ASSSVAVGYEQY

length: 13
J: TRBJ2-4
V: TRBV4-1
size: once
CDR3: ASSQSWGGPAIQY

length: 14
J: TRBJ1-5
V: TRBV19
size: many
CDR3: ASSRTGGGSNQPQH

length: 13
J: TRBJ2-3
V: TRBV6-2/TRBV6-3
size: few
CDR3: ASSYPGQPTDTQY

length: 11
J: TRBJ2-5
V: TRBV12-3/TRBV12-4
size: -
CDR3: ASSSLYQETQY

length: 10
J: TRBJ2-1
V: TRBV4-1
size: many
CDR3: ASSQDPDEQF

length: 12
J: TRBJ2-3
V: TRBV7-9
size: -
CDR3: ASSSTLGTDTQY

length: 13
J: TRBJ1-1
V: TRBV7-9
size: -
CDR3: ASSRVYGRPGEAF

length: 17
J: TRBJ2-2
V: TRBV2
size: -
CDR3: ASSEALILTLTNTGELF

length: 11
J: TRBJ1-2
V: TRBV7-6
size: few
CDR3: ASSLAVYYGYT

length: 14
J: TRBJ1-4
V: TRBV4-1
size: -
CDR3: ASSPDPGEHNEKLF

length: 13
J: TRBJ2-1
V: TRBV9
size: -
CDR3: ASSVVSSGGNEQF

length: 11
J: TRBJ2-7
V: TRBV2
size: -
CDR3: ASTSGGSYEQY

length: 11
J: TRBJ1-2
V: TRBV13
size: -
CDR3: ASSRGFYYGYT

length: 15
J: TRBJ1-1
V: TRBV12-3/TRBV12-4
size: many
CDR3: ASSFLTGRVMNTEAF

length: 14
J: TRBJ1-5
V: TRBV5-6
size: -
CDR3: ASSRDRGASNQPQH

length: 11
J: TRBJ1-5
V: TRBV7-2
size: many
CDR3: ASRTAFNQPQH

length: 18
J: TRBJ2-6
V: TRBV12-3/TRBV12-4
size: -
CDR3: ASSWAHLGQSPSGANVLT

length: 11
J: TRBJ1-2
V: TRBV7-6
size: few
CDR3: ASSLEFLGGYT

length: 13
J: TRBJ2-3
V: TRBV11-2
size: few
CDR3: ASRARGWRTDTQY

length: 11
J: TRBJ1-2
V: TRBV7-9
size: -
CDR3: ASMRPGGSGYT

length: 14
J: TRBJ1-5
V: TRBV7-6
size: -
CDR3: ASSSSGGHPPEPQH

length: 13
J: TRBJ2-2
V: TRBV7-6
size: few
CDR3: ASSLLAGPTGELF

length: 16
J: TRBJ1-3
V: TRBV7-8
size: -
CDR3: ASSLASSLIWGADTIY

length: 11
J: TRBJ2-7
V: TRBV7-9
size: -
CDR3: ASSPAATYEQY

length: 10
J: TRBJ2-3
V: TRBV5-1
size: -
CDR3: ASSQVSDTQY

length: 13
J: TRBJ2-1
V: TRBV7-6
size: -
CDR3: ASSSLSVGYNEQF

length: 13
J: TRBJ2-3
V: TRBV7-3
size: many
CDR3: ASSYAGYGTDTQY

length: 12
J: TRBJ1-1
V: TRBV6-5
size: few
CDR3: ASSYRRADTEAF

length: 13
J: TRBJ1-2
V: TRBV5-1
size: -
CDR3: ANSLSFEANYGYT

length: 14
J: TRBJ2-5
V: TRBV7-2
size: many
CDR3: ASSLVGLSGQETQY

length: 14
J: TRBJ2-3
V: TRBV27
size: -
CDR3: ASLGWGPQSTDTQY

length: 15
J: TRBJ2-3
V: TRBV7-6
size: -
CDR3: ASSLGTAGGSADTQY

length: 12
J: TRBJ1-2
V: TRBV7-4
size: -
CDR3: ASSFQGPNYGYT

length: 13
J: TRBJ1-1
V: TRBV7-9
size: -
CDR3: ASSLELQGHTEAF

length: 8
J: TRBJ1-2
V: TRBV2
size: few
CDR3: ASLGGGYT

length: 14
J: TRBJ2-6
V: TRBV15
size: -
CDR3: ATFGQGTTGANVLT

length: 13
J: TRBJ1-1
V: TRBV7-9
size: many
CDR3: ASSLVPDGWTEAF

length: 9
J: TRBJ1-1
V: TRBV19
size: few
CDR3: ASNSYTEAF